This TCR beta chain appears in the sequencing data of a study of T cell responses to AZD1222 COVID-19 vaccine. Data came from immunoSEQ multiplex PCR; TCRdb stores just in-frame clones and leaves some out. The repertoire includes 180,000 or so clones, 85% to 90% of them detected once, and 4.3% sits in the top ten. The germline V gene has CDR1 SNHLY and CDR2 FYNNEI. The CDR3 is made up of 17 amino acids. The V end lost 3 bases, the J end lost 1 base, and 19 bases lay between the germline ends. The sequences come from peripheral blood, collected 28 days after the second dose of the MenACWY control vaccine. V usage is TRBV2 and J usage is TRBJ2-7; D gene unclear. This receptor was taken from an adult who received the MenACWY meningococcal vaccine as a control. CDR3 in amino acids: CASSDGKYPNLSYEQYF. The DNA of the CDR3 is TGTGCCAGCAGTGATGGGAAGTACCCCAACCTTTCCTACGAGCAGTACTTC.